One sample yielded the 10 T cell receptor beta chains listed below, sequenced in a study of metastatic and nonmetastatic thyroid tumors. Every patient was untreated before thyroid surgery. TCRdb re-clonotyped the PCR reads through MiXCR. The sample holds over 6,500 clones, roughly 30% seen once. Material for sequencing was adjacent normal tissue. Receptors originate from a female donor with papillary thyroid cancer or a benign thyroid nodule (not recorded which). Some clones in this sample may be carry-over from other donors' samples.

The chain carries TRBV6-1 and TRBJ2-5; D ambiguous. V gave up 6 bases and J gave up 3 bases, with 17 bases separating them. The V gene's germline CDR1 is MNHNS and CDR2 SASEGT. This CDR3 region has 15 residues. The CDR3 sequence is CASSPPGATKETQYF. As DNA, the CDR3 is TGTGCCAGCAGCCCCCCCGGAGCGACAAAAGAGACCCAGTACTTC.

J is TRBJ1-1 and V is TRBV12-3 or TRBV12-4, with unresolved D. The CDR3 has 13 residues. V was trimmed by 3 bases and J by 5 bases, leaving 10 bases between them. The CDR3 protein is CASSLGWGTEAFF. For the CDR3, the DNA is TGTGCCAGCAGTTTGGGTTGGGGTACTGAAGCTTTCTTT.

This clone is termed medium-sized. The V call is TRBV11-2, the J call TRBJ1-3; D unclear. V was pared by 5 bases and J by 0 bases, with 11 bases between. Germline V CDR1 and CDR2: SGHAT, FQNNGV. The CDR3 is made up of 15 amino acids. The CDR3 spells CASSPSRYSGNTIYF. The CDR3 coding sequence is TGTGCCAGCAGCCCCTCGAGGTACTCTGGAAACACCATATATTTT.

The chain combines TRBV20-1 with TRBJ2-7; 15 nucleotides match TRBD2. Germline CDR1 is DFQATT and CDR2 is SNEGSKA (reference sequence). The trim removed 2 bases at V and 6 bases at J, leaving 8 bases unmatched. The CDR3 loop spans 16 amino acids. DNA of the CDR3: TGCAGTGCTAGACGAGGACTAGCGGGAGGGCCGTCCGAGCAGTACTTC. Protein product: CSARRGLAGGPSEQYF.

This chain links TRBV7-3 with TRBJ2-2, with 7 bases fitting TRBD2. The germline CDR1 and CDR2 sequences are SGHTA and FQGTGA. After removal of 2 bases from V and 6 bases from J, the junction contained 3 bases not matched to a gene. The CDR3 loop spans 14 amino acids. The CDR3, as DNA: TGTGCCAGCAGCTTATCCGGGGGGTCCGGGGAGCTGTTTTTT. Translating gives CASSLSGGSGELFF. Using reference TRBV7-3 and TRBJ2-2 for the parts outside the CDR3, the full variable domain is GAGVSQTPSNKVTEKGKYVELRCDPISGHTALYWYRQSLGQGPEFLIYFQGTGAADDSGLPNDRFFAVRPEGSVSTLKIQRTERGDSAVYLCASSLSGGSGELFFGEGSRLTVL.

This clone has just a few counts. The chain links TRBV27 to TRBJ2-2, with 11 bases matching TRBD2. With V trimmed by 4 bases and J by 3 bases, 13 bases remained unmatched. Looked up from germline, CDR1 is MNHEY and CDR2 is SMNVEV (reference sequence). The CDR3 extends over 19 amino acids. The CDR3 sequence: CASSSIGTSGFEDTGELFF. CDR3 nucleotides: TGTGCCAGCAGTTCTATTGGGACTAGCGGATTCGAGGACACCGGGGAGCTGTTTTTT.

This clone was observed a few times. The rearrangement joins TRBV2 to TRBJ1-6, with 10 bases fitting TRBD1. CDR3 length: 15 amino acids. Germline-derived CDR1 and CDR2 are SNHLY and FYNNEI. J lost 8 bases, V lost 6 bases, and 7 bases had no gene match. The CDR3 is CASSVSGTGDSPLHF. The CDR3 DNA sequence: TGTGCCAGCAGCGTATCCGGGACAGGGGATTCACCCCTCCACTTT.

This clone was counted a few times. This rearrangement joins TRBV6-2 or TRBV6-3 to TRBJ2-7, with 10 bases fitting TRBD2. CDR3 length: 18 amino acids. Germline V gene sequence: CDR1 MNHEY, CDR2 SVGEGT. After removal of 2 bases from V and 11 bases from J, the junction contained 21 bases not matched to a gene. This CDR3 reads CASSYLRVSGGQSYGKYF. CDR3 sequence (DNA): TGTGCCAGCAGTTACCTCCGGGTTAGCGGGGGGCAATCCTACGGGAAGTACTTC.

Worth noting for this clone: A junction end diverges from the germline sequence, so it may reflect a read error. The V call is TRBV6-4, the J call TRBJ2-5; the match to TRBD1 covers 10 bases. The CDR3 loop spans 15 amino acids. From germline, CDR1 is MRHNA and CDR2 SNTAGT. The CDR3 protein is CASSYSTGGRETQYF. CDR3 bases: TGTGCCAGCAGTTACTCGACAGGGGGCAGGGAGACCCAGTACTTC.

By sample fraction, this clone is large. The chain joins TRBV12-3 or TRBV12-4 to TRBJ1-5; D is possibly TRBD1 (5 bases). Trimming removed 7 bases from V and 4 bases from J, with 14 bases in between. CDR3 length equals 14 residues. CDR3 in amino acids: CASTKGTPNQPQHF. DNA of the CDR3: TGTGCCAGCACAAAAGGGACCCCTAATCAGCCCCAGCATTTT.